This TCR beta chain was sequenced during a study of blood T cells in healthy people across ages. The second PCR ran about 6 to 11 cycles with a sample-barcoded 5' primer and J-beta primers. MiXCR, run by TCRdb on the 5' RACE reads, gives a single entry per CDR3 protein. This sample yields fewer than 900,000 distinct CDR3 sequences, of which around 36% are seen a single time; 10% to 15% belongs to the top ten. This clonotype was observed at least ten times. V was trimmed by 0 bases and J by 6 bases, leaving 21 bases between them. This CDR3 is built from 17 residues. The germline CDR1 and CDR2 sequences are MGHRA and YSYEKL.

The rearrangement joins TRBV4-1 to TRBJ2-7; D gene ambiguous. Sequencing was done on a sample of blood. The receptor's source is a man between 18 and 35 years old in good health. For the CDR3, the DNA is TGCGCCAGCAGCCAAGAGGGTCGAGGAATTGAGGCTCTCGAGCAGTACTTC. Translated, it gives CASSQEGRGIEALEQYF.